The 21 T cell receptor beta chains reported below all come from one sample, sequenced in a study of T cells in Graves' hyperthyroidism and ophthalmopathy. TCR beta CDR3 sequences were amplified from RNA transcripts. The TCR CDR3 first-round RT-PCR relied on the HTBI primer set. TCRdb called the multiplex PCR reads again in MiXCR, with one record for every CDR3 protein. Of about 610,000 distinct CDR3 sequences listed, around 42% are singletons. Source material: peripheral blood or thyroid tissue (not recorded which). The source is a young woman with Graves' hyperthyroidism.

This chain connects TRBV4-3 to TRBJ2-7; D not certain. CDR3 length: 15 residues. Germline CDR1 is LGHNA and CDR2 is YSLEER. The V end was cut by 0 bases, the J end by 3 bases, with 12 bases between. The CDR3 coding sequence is TGCGCCAGCAGCCAAGAGACGGCGGATGTCTACGAGCAGTACTTC. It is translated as CASSQETADVYEQYF.

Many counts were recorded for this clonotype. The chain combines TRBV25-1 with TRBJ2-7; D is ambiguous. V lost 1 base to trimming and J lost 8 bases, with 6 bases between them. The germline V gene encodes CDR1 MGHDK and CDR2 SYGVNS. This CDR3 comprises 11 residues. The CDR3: CASSEFPKQYF. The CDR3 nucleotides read TGTGCCAGCAGTGAATTTCCAAAGCAGTACTTC.

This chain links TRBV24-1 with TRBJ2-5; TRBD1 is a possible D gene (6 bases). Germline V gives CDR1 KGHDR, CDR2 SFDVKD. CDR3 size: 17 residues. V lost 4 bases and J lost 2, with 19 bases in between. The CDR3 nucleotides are TGTGCCACCAGTGAAGCCGCCCCGGGACAAAGACAAGAGACCCAGTACTTC. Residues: CATSEAAPGQRQETQYF.

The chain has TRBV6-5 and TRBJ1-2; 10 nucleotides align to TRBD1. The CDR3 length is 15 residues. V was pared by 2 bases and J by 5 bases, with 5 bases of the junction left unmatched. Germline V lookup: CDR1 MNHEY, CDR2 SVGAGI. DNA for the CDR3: TGTGCCAGCAGTTACGGGACAGGGGCGGGGTATGGCTACACCTTC. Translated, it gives CASSYGTGAGYGYTF.

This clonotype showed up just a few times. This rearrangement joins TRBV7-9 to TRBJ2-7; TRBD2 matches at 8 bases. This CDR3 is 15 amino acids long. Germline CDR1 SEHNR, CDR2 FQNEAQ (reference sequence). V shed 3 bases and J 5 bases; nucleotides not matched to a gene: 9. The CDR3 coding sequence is TGTGCCAGCAGCTTGGAGGCAGGACTAGCCCACGAGCAGTACTTC. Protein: CASSLEAGLAHEQYF.

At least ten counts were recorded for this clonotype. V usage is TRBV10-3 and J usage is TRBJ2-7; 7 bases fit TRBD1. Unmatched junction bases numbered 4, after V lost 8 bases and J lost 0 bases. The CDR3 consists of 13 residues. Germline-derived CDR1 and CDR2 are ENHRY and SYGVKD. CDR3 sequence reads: CAIGTGVSYEQYF. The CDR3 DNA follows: TGTGCCATCGGTACAGGGGTCTCCTACGAGCAGTACTTC.

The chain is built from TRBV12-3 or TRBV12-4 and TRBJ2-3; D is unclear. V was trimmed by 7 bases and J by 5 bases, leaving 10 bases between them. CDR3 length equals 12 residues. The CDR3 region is CASMKNGDTQYF. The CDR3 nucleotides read TGTGCCAGCATGAAGAATGGAGATACGCAGTATTTT.

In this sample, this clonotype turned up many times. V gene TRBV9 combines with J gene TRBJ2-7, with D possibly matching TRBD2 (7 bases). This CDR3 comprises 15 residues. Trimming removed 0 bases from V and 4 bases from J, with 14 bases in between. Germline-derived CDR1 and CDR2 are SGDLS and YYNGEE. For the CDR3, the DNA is TGTGCCAGCAGCGTAGGTGGGGGGGGCAGGTACGAGCAGTACTTC. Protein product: CASSVGGGGRYEQYF.

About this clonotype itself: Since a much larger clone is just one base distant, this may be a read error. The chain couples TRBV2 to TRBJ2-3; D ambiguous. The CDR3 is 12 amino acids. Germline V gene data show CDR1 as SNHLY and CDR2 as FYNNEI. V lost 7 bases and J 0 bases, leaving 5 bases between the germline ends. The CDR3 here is CASIGSTDTQYF. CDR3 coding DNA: TGTGCCAGCATCGGAAGCACAGATACGCAGTATTTT.

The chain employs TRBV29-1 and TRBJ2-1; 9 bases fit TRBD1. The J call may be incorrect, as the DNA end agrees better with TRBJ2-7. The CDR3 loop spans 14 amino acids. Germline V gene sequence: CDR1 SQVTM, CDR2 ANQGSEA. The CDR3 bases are TGCAGCGTTGAAACGGGACAGGGCTACAATGAGCAGTACTTC. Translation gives CSVETGQGYNEQYF.

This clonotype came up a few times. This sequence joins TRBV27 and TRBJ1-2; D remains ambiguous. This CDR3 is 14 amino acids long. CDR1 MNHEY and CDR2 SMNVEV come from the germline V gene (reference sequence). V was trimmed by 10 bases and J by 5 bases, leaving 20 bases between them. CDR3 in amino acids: CANSLGGRGYGYTF. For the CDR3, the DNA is TGTGCCAACAGCCTAGGAGGACGGGGTTATGGCTACACCTTC.

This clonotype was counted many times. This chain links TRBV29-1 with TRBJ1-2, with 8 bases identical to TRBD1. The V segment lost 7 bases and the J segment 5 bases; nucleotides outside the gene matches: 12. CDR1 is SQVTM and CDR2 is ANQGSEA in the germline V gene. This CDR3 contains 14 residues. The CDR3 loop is CSATTGGGLYGYTF. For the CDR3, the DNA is TGCAGCGCCACAACAGGGGGAGGACTTTATGGCTACACCTTC.

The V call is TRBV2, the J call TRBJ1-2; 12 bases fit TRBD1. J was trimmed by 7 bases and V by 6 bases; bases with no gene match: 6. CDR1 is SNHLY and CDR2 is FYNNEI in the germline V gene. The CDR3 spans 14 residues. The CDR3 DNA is TGTGCCAGCAGGGGACAGGGGGCGAGTTCTGGCTACACCTTC. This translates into CASRGQGASSGYTF.

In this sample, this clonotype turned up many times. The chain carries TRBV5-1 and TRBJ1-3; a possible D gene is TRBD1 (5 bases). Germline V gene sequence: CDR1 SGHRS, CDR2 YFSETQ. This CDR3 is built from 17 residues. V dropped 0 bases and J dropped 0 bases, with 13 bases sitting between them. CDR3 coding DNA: TGCGCCAGCAGCTTGGACGACAGACGCCACTCTGGAAACACCATATATTTT. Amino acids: CASSLDDRRHSGNTIYF.

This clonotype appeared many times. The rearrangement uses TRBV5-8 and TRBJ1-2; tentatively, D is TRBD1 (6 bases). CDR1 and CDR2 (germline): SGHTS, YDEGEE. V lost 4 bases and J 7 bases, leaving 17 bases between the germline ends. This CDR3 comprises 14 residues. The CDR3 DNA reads TGTGCCAGCAGCATACGACAGCAGGGGCTTGGCTACACCTTC. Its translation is CASSIRQQGLGYTF.

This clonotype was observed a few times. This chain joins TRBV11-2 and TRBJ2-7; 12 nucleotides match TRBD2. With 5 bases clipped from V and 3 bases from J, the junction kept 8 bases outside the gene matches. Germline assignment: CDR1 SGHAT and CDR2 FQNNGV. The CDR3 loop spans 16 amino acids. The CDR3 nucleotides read TGTGCCAGCAGCGGACAACTAGCGGGAGGTCTCTACGAGCAGTACTTC. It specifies CASSGQLAGGLYEQYF.

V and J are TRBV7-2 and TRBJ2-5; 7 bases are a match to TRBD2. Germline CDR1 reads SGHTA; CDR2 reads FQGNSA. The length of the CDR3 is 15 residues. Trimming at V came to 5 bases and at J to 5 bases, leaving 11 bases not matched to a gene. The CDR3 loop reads CASSSAGAPVETQYF. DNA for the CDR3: TGTGCCAGCAGCAGCGCGGGAGCCCCCGTGGAGACCCAGTACTTC. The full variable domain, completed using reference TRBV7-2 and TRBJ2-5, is GAGVSQSPSNKVTEKGKDVELRCDPISGHTALYWYRQSLGQGLEFLIYFQGNSAPDKSGLPSDRFSAERTGGSVSTLTIQRTQQEDSAVYLCASSSAGAPVETQYFGPGTRLLVL.

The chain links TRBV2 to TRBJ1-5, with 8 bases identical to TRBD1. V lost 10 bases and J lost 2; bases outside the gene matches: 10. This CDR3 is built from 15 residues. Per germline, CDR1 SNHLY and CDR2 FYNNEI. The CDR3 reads CATGSGQEGNQPQHF. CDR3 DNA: TGTGCCACCGGTTCGGGACAGGAAGGCAATCAGCCCCAGCATTTT.

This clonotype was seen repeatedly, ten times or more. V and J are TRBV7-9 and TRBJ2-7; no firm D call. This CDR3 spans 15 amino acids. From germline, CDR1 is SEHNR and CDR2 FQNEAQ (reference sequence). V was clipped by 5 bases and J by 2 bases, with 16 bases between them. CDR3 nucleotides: TGTGCCAGCAGCCCCCCGCATGAGCTGGCCTACGAGCAGTACTTC. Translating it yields CASSPPHELAYEQYF.

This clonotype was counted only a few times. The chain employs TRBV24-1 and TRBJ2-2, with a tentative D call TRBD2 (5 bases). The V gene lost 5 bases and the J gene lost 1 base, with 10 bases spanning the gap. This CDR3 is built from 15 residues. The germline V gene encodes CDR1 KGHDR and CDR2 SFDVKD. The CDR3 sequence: CATSAAGVNTGELFF. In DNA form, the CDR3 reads TGTGCCACCAGTGCCGCCGGGGTGAACACCGGGGAGCTGTTTTTT.

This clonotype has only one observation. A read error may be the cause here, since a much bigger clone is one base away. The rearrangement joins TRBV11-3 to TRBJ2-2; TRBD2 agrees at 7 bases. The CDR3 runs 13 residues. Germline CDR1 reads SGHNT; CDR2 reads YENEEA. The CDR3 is CASQGSWSGKLFF. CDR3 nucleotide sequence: TGTGCCTCCCAAGGGAGTTGGAGCGGGAAGCTGTTTTTT.